Listed here is a single T cell receptor beta chain. The sample holds one count of this clone. Its antigen target is currently unknown. Base qualities are not provided; no much larger clone lies one nucleotide away. Participants in the prospective study were enrolled through a virtual design, were aged about 18 to 100 years, and lived in approximately 25 United States geographic areas. Cohort assignment in the prospective study relied on participant-reported clinical history from a screening survey and a study questionnaire. Recovered participants in ImmuneRACE Cohort 3 were defined as having two consecutive negative NP/OP PCR tests, clearance from a healthcare professional, or resolution of symptoms. Each participant in the prospective study had whole blood, serum and a nasopharyngeal or oropharyngeal swab collected by mobile phlebotomists. Participants in the prospective study had the option to provide additional blood draws and questionnaires over an approximately 2-month period. Before DNA extraction, blood samples from the prospective study were shipped at room temperature or frozen.

These data are taken from a study of blood T cell repertoires in COVID-19 (dated by TCRdb to about 2020). Some background on the complete study: Collaborator samples came from the United States, Italy and Spain and covered acute and convalescent phases of COVID-19. Sample metadata almost always included a de-identified subject ID, COVID-19 status, age in years and sex. Samples came from the ongoing ImmuneRACE study (first 160 participants) plus 1,254 subjects from 6 global collaborators. Where HLA class I and class II types were available, the types were taken from metadata supplied by the sample provider, not from assay-based typing. A freely available public database, intended as a resource for researchers studying the immune response to SARS-CoV-2, is where the repertoires were released. Subjects who had been exposed to COVID-19, were actively infected with it, or had recovered from it provided the deeply sampled blood TCRbeta repertoires that made up the dataset. The material from the prospective study consisted of cDNA or gDNA derived from T cells, B-cell-depleted T cells, or PBMCs.

TCRbeta CDR3 regions were amplified from genomic DNA by means of the immunoSEQ Assay, a bias-controlled multiplex PCR. From the authors' description of their analysis: The number of nucleated cells in each sample was estimated from the amplification of reference gene primers within the assay. Sequence reads were collapsed and filtered to measure the absolute abundance of every unique TCRbeta CDR3 rearrangement. For each sample, productive Simpson clonality was calculated as the square root of Simpson's diversity index across productive rearrangements. TCRdb provides this immuneACCESS table in a form limited to in-frame rearrangements. Some clones are lacking; in checked studies, under half of them reflect an unresolved V gene, and why the rest are absent is not known. From that table come the V and J calls and clone size; the DNA was used to work out D and trimming. This sample holds some 200,000 clones; approximately 86% were observed only once. Together, the top ten hold 2% to 2.5% of the sample.

Overall study results and their limits: How much clinical and demographic metadata was included differed by source and by participant, and the metadata was provided uncurated.

From its cysteine to its phenylalanine, the CDR3 spans 17 amino acids. Only the CDR3 part of the read is kept: 51 bases, read in frame from the first base. The germline V gene specifies SGHTA as CDR1 and FQGTGA as CDR2. V is cut back by 5 bases and J by 1 base, with 12 bases in the junction unmatched. Input material: PBMCs or T cells enriched from blood (not recorded which). The sequence derives from a woman under 40 who had recovered from COVID-19. The chain links TRBV7-3 with TRBJ2-3; 7 central nucleotides agree with TRBD2. Here is the DNA: TGTGCCAGCAGCACCCCACCGACTCGGGAGGGCACAGATACGCAGTATTTT. Its translation is CASSTPPTREGTDTQYF.